The clone carrying this T cell receptor (beta chain) has at least ten counts. Its antigen is currently unknown. Trimming shortened V by 8 bases and J by 15 bases, and 14 bases separated the two germline ends. Germline V gene lookup returns CDR1 MNHNS and CDR2 SASEGT. This CDR3 spans 11 amino acids. As to time point: pre-sensitization, week 0. As for treatment: therapeutic diphenylcyclopropenone sensitization with weekly scalp DPC. It was from unfractionated whole blood that total RNA was extracted. TCRdb ran MiXCR on the RACE reads and lists one entry per CDR3 protein. Of roughly 100,000 distinct CDR3 sequences in the sample, 9.5% to 14% are singletons; the top ten hold around 3.1%. This specimen belongs to a study of human T cells and chemical hapten exposure. Study as a whole: Patients having alopecia areata, totalis or universalis were mostly female. Findings and caveats of the study: TCRs exceeding a frequency of 1 in 1000 stayed unchanged under DPC sensitization.

Sequencing was performed on whole blood, taken in connection with sensitization to the hapten diphenylcyclopropenone (DPC). The TCR originated in an older woman with alopecia areata. Some clones in this sample may be carry-over from other donors' samples. V gene TRBV6-1 combines with J gene TRBJ1-6; D gene ambiguous. The CDR3 DNA follows: TGTGCCAGCTCCATCCTAAGCCTCCTCCACTTT. Translated, it gives CASSILSLLHF.